The rows below give T cell receptor beta chains drawn from one sample of a study of T cell responses to AZD1222 COVID-19 vaccine. Sequencing was performed with immunoSEQ multiplex PCR; in TCRdb, only in-frame clones are kept and a portion is missing. This table holds some 120,000 clones, roughly 88% found once. The sequences come from peripheral blood, collected 28 days after the second AZD1222 dose. These TCRs come from an adult who received the AZD1222 COVID-19 vaccine. CDR3s include the opening cysteine and the closing phenylalanine or tryptophan. A D gene is named only where the DNA matches it firmly. The listing skips clone size in some rows; elsewhere it reads once, few, many or a size class.

V gene: TRBV5-1
J gene: TRBJ2-1
D gene: NA
clone size: once
CDR3 protein: CASSPLEGAYNEQFF
CDR3 DNA: TGCGCCAGCAGCCCACTAGAGGGGGCCTACAATGAGCAGTTCTTC

V gene: TRBV29-1
J gene: TRBJ2-3
D gene: TRBD1
clone size: NA
CDR3 protein: CSSGGQVASTDTQYF
CDR3 DNA: TGCAGCTCTGGGGGACAGGTTGCTAGCACAGATACGCAGTATTTT

V gene: TRBV7-2
J gene: TRBJ1-6
D gene: TRBD1
clone size: NA
CDR3 protein: CASRRTGTGSSPLHF
CDR3 DNA: TGTGCCAGCAGGCGGACCGGGACAGGGAGTTCACCCCTCCACTTT

V gene: TRBV5-1
J gene: TRBJ1-4
D gene: TRBD1
clone size: NA
CDR3 protein: CASSWGQGGEKLFF
CDR3 DNA: TGCGCCAGCAGCTGGGGACAGGGGGGTGAAAAACTGTTTTTT

V gene: TRBV27
J gene: TRBJ1-4
D gene: TRBD1
clone size: NA
CDR3 protein: CASSLSQTGGTNEKLFF
CDR3 DNA: TGTGCCAGCAGTTTATCCCAAACAGGGGGCACTAATGAAAAACTGTTTTTT

V gene: TRBV4-3
J gene: TRBJ1-3
D gene: NA
clone size: NA
CDR3 protein: CASSQGHPGNTIYF
CDR3 DNA: TGCGCCAGCAGCCAAGGACATCCAGGAAACACCATATATTTT

V gene: TRBV28
J gene: TRBJ2-1
D gene: NA
clone size: NA
CDR3 protein: CASSLGGPPYNEQFF
CDR3 DNA: TGTGCCAGCAGCCTTGGGGGGCCGCCCTACAATGAGCAGTTCTTC

V gene: TRBV11-3
J gene: TRBJ1-1
D gene: NA
clone size: NA
CDR3 protein: CASASSGYEAFF
CDR3 DNA: TGTGCCAGCGCTAGTTCGGGGTATGAAGCTTTCTTT

V gene: TRBV7-2
J gene: TRBJ1-4
D gene: NA
clone size: NA
CDR3 protein: CASSLGGQLNEKLFF
CDR3 DNA: TGTGCCAGCAGCTTAGGGGGACAACTTAATGAAAAACTGTTTTTT

V gene: TRBV5-1
J gene: TRBJ2-5
D gene: TRBD1
clone size: NA
CDR3 protein: CASSLSGQQETQYF
CDR3 DNA: TGCGCCAGCAGCTTGTCGGGACAGCAAGAGACCCAGTACTTC

V gene: TRBV28
J gene: TRBJ1-6
D gene: TRBD1
clone size: NA
CDR3 protein: CASSPPSGQEARPLHF
CDR3 DNA: TGTGCCAGCAGTCCACCGTCAGGACAGGAGGCGAGACCCCTCCACTTT

V gene: TRBV5-6
J gene: TRBJ1-4
D gene: NA
clone size: NA
CDR3 protein: CASSVQGYLYEKLFF
CDR3 DNA: TGTGCCAGCAGCGTGCAGGGGTATCTTTATGAAAAACTGTTTTTT

V gene: TRBV5-4
J gene: TRBJ1-1
D gene: NA
clone size: NA
CDR3 protein: CASSLGRINTEAFF
CDR3 DNA: TGTGCCAGCAGCTTAGGTAGGATAAACACTGAAGCTTTCTTT

V gene: TRBV30
J gene: TRBJ1-2
D gene: NA
clone size: NA
CDR3 protein: CAWSVLYGYTF
CDR3 DNA: TGTGCCTGGAGTGTTCTATATGGCTACACCTTC

V gene: TRBV30
J gene: TRBJ1-1
D gene: TRBD1
clone size: NA
CDR3 protein: CAWALGQRTEAFF
CDR3 DNA: TGTGCCTGGGCCTTGGGACAGCGGACTGAAGCTTTCTTT

V gene: TRBV20-1
J gene: TRBJ2-5
D gene: NA
clone size: NA
CDR3 protein: CSGPHGETQYF
CDR3 DNA: TGCAGCGGTCCCCACGGGGAGACCCAGTACTTC

V gene: TRBV4-1
J gene: TRBJ1-1
D gene: TRBD1
clone size: NA
CDR3 protein: CASSQVTGTANTEAFF
CDR3 DNA: TGCGCCAGCAGCCAAGTGACCGGGACAGCGAACACTGAAGCTTTCTTT

V gene: TRBV2
J gene: TRBJ2-3
D gene: NA
clone size: NA
CDR3 protein: CASSIDKTQYF
CDR3 DNA: TGTGCCAGCAGTATAGATAAAACGCAGTATTTT

V gene: TRBV27
J gene: TRBJ1-4
D gene: NA
clone size: NA
CDR3 protein: CASRRGLESEKLFF
CDR3 DNA: TGTGCCAGCCGCAGGGGTTTAGAATCTGAAAAACTGTTTTTT

V gene: TRBV29-1
J gene: TRBJ1-4
D gene: TRBD1
clone size: once
CDR3 protein: CSATGTGVEKLFF
CDR3 DNA: TGCAGCGCAACCGGGACAGGGGTTGAAAAACTGTTTTTT

V gene: TRBV7-9
J gene: TRBJ2-7
D gene: NA
clone size: NA
CDR3 protein: CASSKTNPSYEQYF
CDR3 DNA: TGTGCCAGCAGCAAGACTAACCCCTCCTACGAGCAGTACTTC

V gene: TRBV5-1
J gene: TRBJ2-3
D gene: NA
clone size: NA
CDR3 protein: CASSWNSLLDTQYF
CDR3 DNA: TGCGCCAGCAGCTGGAACAGTCTGCTCGATACGCAGTATTTT

V gene: TRBV7-9
J gene: TRBJ1-3
D gene: NA
clone size: NA
CDR3 protein: CASSLSGISGNTIYF
CDR3 DNA: TGTGCCAGCAGCCTAAGCGGGATCTCTGGAAACACCATATATTTT

V gene: TRBV2
J gene: TRBJ2-1
D gene: TRBD2
clone size: NA
CDR3 protein: CASMSASGNNEQFF
CDR3 DNA: TGTGCCAGCATGTCGGCTAGCGGGAACAATGAGCAGTTCTTC

V gene: TRBV21-1
J gene: TRBJ2-1
D gene: NA
clone size: NA
CDR3 protein: CASSAPLAGEYNEQFF
CDR3 DNA: TGTGCCAGCAGCGCCCCGCTAGCGGGGGAGTACAATGAGCAGTTCTTC

V gene: TRBV21-1
J gene: TRBJ2-7
D gene: NA
clone size: NA
CDR3 protein: CASSGSQAGAPHYEQYF
CDR3 DNA: TGTGCCAGCAGCGGATCGCAGGCGGGGGCCCCCCACTACGAGCAGTACTTC

V gene: TRBV11-2
J gene: TRBJ2-1
D gene: TRBD2
clone size: few
CDR3 protein: CASSIGAGLPNEQFF
CDR3 DNA: TGTGCCAGCAGCATAGGGGCGGGACTACCGAATGAGCAGTTCTTC

V gene: TRBV7-9
J gene: TRBJ2-3
D gene: TRBD1
clone size: once
CDR3 protein: CASSFGTGQIYDTQYF
CDR3 DNA: TGTGCCAGCAGCTTCGGGACAGGACAAATTTACGATACGCAGTATTTT

V gene: TRBV6-5
J gene: TRBJ1-4
D gene: NA
clone size: NA
CDR3 protein: CASSYSRGGNEKLFF
CDR3 DNA: TGTGCCAGCAGTTACTCCCGGGGCGGCAATGAAAAACTGTTTTTT

V gene: TRBV5-1
J gene: TRBJ1-1
D gene: NA
clone size: NA
CDR3 protein: CASSLGGGMNTEAFF
CDR3 DNA: TGCGCCAGCAGCTTGGGAGGAGGAATGAACACTGAAGCTTTCTTT

V gene: TRBV19
J gene: TRBJ1-5
D gene: NA
clone size: NA
CDR3 protein: CASSPGHFNQPQHF
CDR3 DNA: TGTGCCAGTAGCCCGGGACATTTCAATCAGCCCCAGCATTTT

V gene: TRBV5-8
J gene: TRBJ1-2
D gene: NA
clone size: NA
CDR3 protein: CASSLYRDHYGYTF
CDR3 DNA: TGTGCCAGCAGCTTGTACCGGGACCACTATGGCTACACCTTC

V gene: TRBV5-1
J gene: TRBJ1-2
D gene: NA
clone size: NA
CDR3 protein: CASSSGAANYGYTF
CDR3 DNA: TGCGCCAGCAGCTCCGGGGCCGCTAACTATGGCTACACCTTC

V gene: TRBV12-3/TRBV12-4
J gene: TRBJ1-4
D gene: NA
clone size: NA
CDR3 protein: CASSFGTHEKLFF
CDR3 DNA: TGTGCCAGCAGTTTTGGGACTCATGAAAAACTGTTTTTT

V gene: TRBV7-9
J gene: TRBJ2-1
D gene: TRBD2
clone size: NA
CDR3 protein: CASSLALAGVYNEQFF
CDR3 DNA: TGTGCCAGCAGCTTAGCACTAGCGGGAGTATACAATGAGCAGTTCTTC

V gene: TRBV4-2
J gene: TRBJ1-3
D gene: NA
clone size: NA
CDR3 protein: CASSQDLDYGNTIYF
CDR3 DNA: TGTGCCAGCAGCCAAGATCTGGACTACGGGAACACCATATATTTT

V gene: TRBV6-5
J gene: TRBJ1-5
D gene: NA
clone size: NA
CDR3 protein: CASSRSRGNQPQHF
CDR3 DNA: TGTGCCAGCAGCCGCTCTAGAGGCAATCAGCCCCAGCATTTT

V gene: TRBV29-1
J gene: TRBJ2-1
D gene: NA
clone size: NA
CDR3 protein: CSVVALASTPNEQFF
CDR3 DNA: TGCAGCGTTGTGGCGCTAGCCAGCACCCCCAATGAGCAGTTCTTC

V gene: TRBV20-1
J gene: TRBJ1-1
D gene: TRBD1
clone size: once
CDR3 protein: CSASRTGTKPEAFF
CDR3 DNA: TGCAGTGCTAGTCGGACAGGGACAAAACCTGAAGCTTTCTTT

V gene: TRBV27
J gene: TRBJ2-7
D gene: NA
clone size: NA
CDR3 protein: CASRPRVHSYEQYF
CDR3 DNA: TGTGCCAGCAGACCTAGGGTCCACTCCTACGAGCAGTACTTC

V gene: TRBV28
J gene: TRBJ2-7
D gene: NA
clone size: NA
CDR3 protein: CASSTPVGLAVTYEQYF
CDR3 DNA: TGTGCCAGCAGCACCCCGGTTGGGCTAGCAGTCACCTACGAGCAGTACTTC

V gene: TRBV29-1
J gene: TRBJ2-2
D gene: TRBD2
clone size: NA
CDR3 protein: CSVQRLAGTNTGELFF
CDR3 DNA: TGCAGCGTTCAAAGACTAGCGGGAACGAACACCGGGGAGCTGTTTTTT

V gene: TRBV30
J gene: TRBJ2-7
D gene: TRBD2
clone size: NA
CDR3 protein: CAWNPGLALYEQYF
CDR3 DNA: TGTGCCTGGAATCCGGGACTAGCGCTTTACGAGCAGTACTTC

V gene: TRBV11-2
J gene: TRBJ2-1
D gene: NA
clone size: NA
CDR3 protein: CASSPAFDEQFF
CDR3 DNA: TGTGCCAGCAGCCCCGCATTCGATGAGCAGTTCTTC

V gene: TRBV2
J gene: TRBJ1-5
D gene: NA
clone size: NA
CDR3 protein: CASSVGDSPYF
CDR3 DNA: TGTGCCAGCAGTGTAGGGGACTCCCCATATTTT